Below are 27 T cell receptor beta chains sequenced from a single sample in a study of cytomegalovirus exposure and HLA in healthy donors. The PCR was carried out with 60 Vbeta primers and 13 Jbeta primers. Assay used: immunoSEQ multiplex PCR; TCRdb lists only in-frame clones, some missing. The table includes 50,000 or so clones, about three quarters detected once. Input material: PBMCs. These receptors came from a female donor in good health and CMV-seronegative.

The chain recombines TRBV4-3 with TRBJ2-7, with TRBD2 matching 11 bases. This CDR3 has 14 amino acids. Looked up from germline, CDR1 is LGHNA and CDR2 is YSLEER. The J segment lost 4 bases and the V segment lost 5 bases, leaving 4 bases of the junction unmatched. CDR3 in amino acids: CASSFGTSGYEQYF. In DNA form, the CDR3 reads TGCGCCAGCAGCTTCGGGACTAGCGGATACGAGCAGTACTTC.

Here the CDR3 reads CASRNAGGSTGELFF. CDR3 DNA sequence: TGTGCCAGCAGGAATGCGGGAGGGTCCACCGGGGAGCTGTTTTTT. The rearrangement links TRBV27 to TRBJ2-2; TRBD2 agrees at 9 bases. The CDR3 consists of 15 residues. V shed 6 bases and J 4 bases; nucleotides not matched to a gene: 6. The germline CDR1 and CDR2 sequences are MNHEY and SMNVEV (reference sequence).

The chain uses TRBV9 and TRBJ1-1; 11 nucleotides match TRBD1. The V gene end was trimmed by 1 base and the J gene end by 6 bases; junction bases not matched to a gene: 5. The CDR3 sequence is 15 residues long. CDR1 is SGDLS and CDR2 is YYNGEE in the germline V gene. The CDR3 DNA reads TGTGCCAGCAGCGTAACGGGACAGGGGGGGGCTGAAGCTTTCTTT. Its protein product is CASSVTGQGGAEAFF.

This chain connects TRBV7-3 to TRBJ2-3; 14 positions match TRBD2. The germline gives CDR1 SGHTA, CDR2 FQGTGA. The length of the CDR3 is 16 residues. The V segment lost 5 bases and the J segment 6 bases; nucleotides outside the gene matches: 7. The CDR3 protein is CASSPRLAGGADTQYF. CDR3 bases: TGTGCCAGCAGCCCGAGACTAGCGGGGGGGGCGGATACGCAGTATTTT.

The V call is TRBV19, the J call TRBJ1-1; possibly TRBD1 for D (5 bases). V lost 6 bases and J lost 0, with 11 bases in between. Germline V gene data show CDR1 as LNHDA and CDR2 as SQIVND (reference sequence). CDR3 length equals 14 residues. The CDR3 nucleotides are TGTGCCAGTAGGGGCAGGGCTTTGAACACTGAAGCTTTCTTT. Translating it yields CASRGRALNTEAFF.

The chain employs TRBV10-3 and TRBJ2-5, with 16 bases matching TRBD2. TRBJ2-7 matches the DNA end more closely, so the J call is doubtful. This CDR3 comprises 16 residues. Germline values: CDR1 ENHRY, CDR2 SYGVKD. Written as DNA, the CDR3 is TGTGCCATCAGGACGGGACTAGCGGGAGGGATCTACGAGCAGTACTTC. Translation gives CAIRTGLAGGIYEQYF.

The rearrangement joins TRBV30 to TRBJ1-4, with D possibly TRBD1 on 5 matching bases. V lost 0 bases and J lost 3, with 14 bases in between. This CDR3 is 16 amino acids long. In germline, CDR1 is GTSNPN, CDR2 SVGIG (reference sequence). The CDR3 region is CAWSVAGPQANEKLFF. The CDR3 DNA follows: TGTGCCTGGAGTGTAGCAGGGCCCCAGGCTAATGAAAAACTGTTTTTT.

The gene calls are TRBV5-6 and TRBJ2-1, with D unclear. The CDR3 totals 19 residues. The V and J ends lost 2 bases and 0 bases respectively, with 21 bases between them. Germline V lookup: CDR1 SGHDT, CDR2 YYEEEE. The CDR3 is CASSFYSGGLQRSYNEQFF. CDR3 bases: TGTGCCAGCAGCTTCTATTCTGGTGGGCTGCAACGCTCCTACAATGAGCAGTTCTTC.

V is TRBV30 and J is TRBJ1-1, with D unclear. Germline values: CDR1 GTSNPN, CDR2 SVGIG (reference sequence). V was pared by 4 bases and J by 7 bases, with 13 bases between. The CDR3 spans 12 residues. The CDR3 coding sequence is TGTGCCTGGAAGTCTAGCCGGGTTGAAGCTTTCTTT. It yields the protein CAWKSSRVEAFF.

J is TRBJ2-3 and V is TRBV10-3; 8 positions match TRBD2. CDR3 size: 14 residues. V shed 6 bases, J shed 3 bases, and the junction held 5 bases outside the gene matches. CDR1 is ENHRY and CDR2 is SYGVKD in the germline V gene. CDR3 sequence (DNA): TGTGCCATCAGCCCAGCGGGGGCAACAGATACGCAGTATTTT. Translation: CAISPAGATDTQYF.

Notes on this clone: Other nucleotide sequences from this sample produce the same CDR3. This sequence joins TRBV6-5 and TRBJ2-7; tentative D call: TRBD2 (5 bases). Trimming removed 0 bases at V and 0 bases at J, with 9 bases between. This CDR3 is 15 amino acids long. CDR1 MNHEY and CDR2 SVGAGI come from the germline V gene. The CDR3 region is CASSYSGGSSYEQYF. In DNA, the CDR3 is TGTGCCAGCAGTTACTCCGGAGGAAGCTCCTACGAGCAGTACTTC.

The chain is built from TRBV28 and TRBJ1-1; D is perhaps TRBD1 (6 bases). V lost 7 bases to trimming and J lost 11 bases, with 17 bases between them. There are 12 residues in the CDR3. Germline loops: CDR1 MDHEN, CDR2 SYDVKM. The CDR3 DNA reads as TGTGCCAGCACCCAGGGAGGGGGATCGGCTTTCTTT. It encodes CASTQGGGSAFF. The complete variable domain, with remaining parts taken from reference TRBV28 and TRBJ1-1, reads DVKVTQSSRYLVKRTGEKVFLECVQDMDHENMFWYRQDPGLGLRLIYFSYDVKMKEKGDIPEGYSVSREKKERFSLILESASTNQTSMYLCASTQGGGSAFFGQGTRLTVV.

The V gene is TRBV19, the J gene TRBJ2-7; 8 nucleotides match TRBD1. The germline V gene has CDR1 LNHDA and CDR2 SQIVND (reference sequence). The CDR3 has 14 amino acids. The ends lost 4 bases at V and 0 bases at J; junction bases unmatched: 2. The DNA for the CDR3 is TGTGCCAGTAGTAGGACAGGGCCCTCCTACGAGCAGTACTTC. It is translated as CASSRTGPSYEQYF.

The chain employs TRBV4-2 and TRBJ2-3; D may be TRBD2 (6 bases). The length of the CDR3 is 18 residues. Germline CDR1 reads LGHNA; CDR2 reads YNFKEQ. The germline V and J ends were trimmed by 5 bases and 0 bases, with 21 bases remaining between them. Written as DNA, the CDR3 is TGTGCCAGCAGCATACCGGGACTCTCCGCTAGGAGCACAGATACGCAGTATTTT. This translates into CASSIPGLSARSTDTQYF.

This chain connects TRBV19 to TRBJ2-7; a weak D match, TRBD1 (5 bases). CDR1 is LNHDA, CDR2 SQIVND, per germline (reference sequence). The CDR3 contains 16 residues. Trimming removed 4 bases at V and 2 bases at J, with 18 bases between. CDR3 bases: TGTGCCAGTAGTAGTGGGGCACCAACGGGCACCTACGAGCAGTACTTC. It is translated as CASSSGAPTGTYEQYF.

The rearrangement joins TRBV27 to TRBJ1-1; D might be TRBD1 (5 bases). Germline V gene lookup returns CDR1 MNHEY and CDR2 SMNVEV (reference sequence). V was pared by 8 bases and J by 6 bases, with 10 bases between. This CDR3 comprises 11 residues. In DNA form, the CDR3 reads TGTGCCAGCTCCTGGGGGGCTGAAGCTTTCTTT. Translation: CASSWGAEAFF.

This chain uses TRBV4-1 with TRBJ1-1; 7 positions match TRBD1. V was clipped by 3 bases and J by 3 bases; unmatched bases: 7. The CDR3 extends over 15 amino acids. CDR1 and CDR2 (germline): MGHRA, YSYEKL. CDR3 nucleotide sequence: TGCGCCAGCAGCCAGACAGGGTTAGGGGACACTGAAGCTTTCTTT. It yields the protein CASSQTGLGDTEAFF.

The table lists this clone with a count of one. The chain has TRBV7-9 and TRBJ2-7; D perhaps matches TRBD1 (6 bases). Germline CDR1 reads SEHNR; CDR2 reads FQNEAQ (reference sequence). The ends were cut back, 0 bases at V and 2 bases at J, with 11 bases in the middle. The CDR3 has 15 amino acids. Written as DNA, the CDR3 is TGTGCCAGCAGCTTAGCGGTTGGACAGACCTACGAGCAGTACTTC. Translating gives CASSLAVGQTYEQYF.

The V and J genes are TRBV29-1 and TRBJ1-1; D might be TRBD1 (6 bases). Trimming cost V 6 bases and J 2 bases, with 13 bases left between them. Germline CDR1 is SQVTM and CDR2 is ANQGSEA. CDR3 length equals 13 residues. CDR3 amino acids: CSVSGQLNTEAFF. CDR3 DNA sequence: TGCAGCGTCTCCGGACAGCTAAACACTGAAGCTTTCTTT.

This rearrangement joins TRBV2 to TRBJ2-5, with 8 bases matching TRBD1. Judging by the DNA end, TRBJ2-7 fits better; the J call may be wrong. In germline, CDR1 is SNHLY, CDR2 FYNNEI. The CDR3 runs 13 residues. The CDR3 here is CASSERGQGEQYF. In nucleotides, the CDR3 is TGTGCCAGCAGTGAAAGAGGACAGGGCGAGCAGTACTTC.

V usage is TRBV5-5 and J usage is TRBJ2-6, with 7 positions matching TRBD1. Trimming removed 2 bases from V and 2 bases from J; junction bases left unmatched: 10. CDR3 length equals 18 residues. Per the germline V gene, CDR1 is SGHKS and CDR2 is YYEKEE (reference sequence). The CDR3 bases are TGTGCCAGCAGCTTCGAACAAACAGGGGTAGCTGGGGCCAACGTCCTGACTTTC. Protein sequence: CASSFEQTGVAGANVLTF.

The rearrangement links TRBV19 to TRBJ2-5, with TRBD2 matching over 7 bases. In germline, CDR1 is LNHDA, CDR2 SQIVND (reference sequence). This CDR3 has 15 residues. The V and J ends lost 6 bases and 5 bases, in that order; junction bases with no gene match: 12. CDR3 sequence: CASRASGSVVETQYF. In nucleotides, the CDR3 is TGTGCCAGTAGGGCTAGCGGTTCTGTGGTCGAGACCCAGTACTTC.

This clone was found a few times. J is TRBJ2-1 and V is TRBV27; TRBD2 matches at 11 bases. Germline lookup yields CDR1 MNHEY and CDR2 SMNVEV (reference sequence). This CDR3 comprises 15 residues. V was pared by 6 bases and J by 5 bases, with 6 bases of the junction left unmatched. CDR3 in amino acids: CASSFSGRGDNEQFF. The CDR3 DNA reads as TGTGCCAGCAGCTTTAGCGGGAGGGGTGACAATGAGCAGTTCTTC.

This sequence joins TRBV28 and TRBJ2-1; the match to TRBD2 covers 11 bases. V lost 5 bases and J lost 5; bases outside the gene matches: 5. Germline assignment: CDR1 MDHEN and CDR2 SYDVKM. The CDR3 covers 15 residues. The CDR3 region is CASSDTSGSHNEQFF. The CDR3 DNA follows: TGTGCCAGCAGTGACACTAGCGGGAGCCACAATGAGCAGTTCTTC.

CDR3 sequence reads: CASRSITGDYGYTF. The CDR3 DNA reads TGTGCCAGCAGGAGTATCACAGGGGACTATGGCTACACCTTC. The chain couples TRBV6-5 to TRBJ1-2; 7 bases fit TRBD1. Trimming removed 6 bases from V and 3 bases from J; junction bases left unmatched: 7. This CDR3 region has 14 residues. Germline CDR1 MNHEY, CDR2 SVGAGI.

J is TRBJ2-2 and V is TRBV5-8, with unresolved D. Between the trimmed V and J ends, which lost 2 bases and 6 bases, there was a span of 11 bases. The CDR3 length is 14 residues. CDR1 SGHTS and CDR2 YDEGEE come from the germline V gene. DNA of the CDR3: TGTGCCAGCAGCTTATGGATGGCGGCCGGGGAGCTGTTTTTT. This translates into CASSLWMAAGELFF.

This rearrangement joins TRBV18 to TRBJ1-5; D unresolved. Germline V gene sequence: CDR1 KGHSH, CDR2 LQKENI. V dropped 5 bases and J dropped 0 bases, with 11 bases sitting between them. The CDR3 spans 15 residues. As DNA, the CDR3 is TGTGCCAGCTCATCAAGACGGGTTAGCAATCAGCCCCAGCATTTT. Its protein product is CASSSRRVSNQPQHF.